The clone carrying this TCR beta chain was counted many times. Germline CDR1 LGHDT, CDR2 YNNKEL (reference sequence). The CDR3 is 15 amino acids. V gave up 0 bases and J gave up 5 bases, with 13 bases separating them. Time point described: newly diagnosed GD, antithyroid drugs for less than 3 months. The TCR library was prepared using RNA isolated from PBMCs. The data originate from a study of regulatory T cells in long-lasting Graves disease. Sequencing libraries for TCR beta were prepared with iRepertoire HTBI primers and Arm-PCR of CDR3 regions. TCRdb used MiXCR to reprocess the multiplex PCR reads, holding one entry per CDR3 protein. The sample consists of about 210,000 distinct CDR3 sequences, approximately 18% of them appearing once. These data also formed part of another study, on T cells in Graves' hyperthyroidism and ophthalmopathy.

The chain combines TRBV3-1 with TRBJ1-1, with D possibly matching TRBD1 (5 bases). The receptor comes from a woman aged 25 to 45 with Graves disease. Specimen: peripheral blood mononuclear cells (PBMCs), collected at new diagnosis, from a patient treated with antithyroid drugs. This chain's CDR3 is CASSQDGGSGTEAFF. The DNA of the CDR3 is TGTGCCAGCAGCCAAGATGGGGGGTCGGGAACTGAAGCTTTCTTT.